There are a few counts of the clone carrying this T cell receptor (beta chain). The sample originates from a study of cytomegalovirus exposure and HLA in healthy donors. The protocol was immunoSEQ multiplex PCR, while the TCRdb copy is restricted to in-frame clones and leaves out a portion. Of about 140,000 clones listed, almost 90% are singletons. Germline V CDR1 and CDR2: SNHLY, FYNNEI. V lost 4 bases to trimming and J lost 8 bases; unmatched junction nucleotides: 12. There are 15 residues in the CDR3. The chain links TRBV2 to TRBJ1-2, with 8 bases that match TRBD1. The sequencing input was PBMCs. This receptor was identified in a woman aged 18-30 years in good health and CMV-seropositive. CDR3 in amino acids: CASSGALRQGRGYTF. CDR3 coding DNA: TGTGCCAGCAGTGGCGCACTCCGACAGGGGCGCGGCTACACCTTC.